This paragraph reports one T cell receptor (beta chain). Its target antigen remains unknown. No base-level quality is on record; no much larger clone is a single base apart. These data belong to a study of memory CD4+ T cells and cytomegalovirus serostatus (dated by TCRdb to about 2019). The study in broad terms: A total of around 35 healthy Belgian adults, of whom 9 were CMV seropositive and approximately 24 were CMV seronegative, were included in the cohort. The study sequenced CD4+ memory TCRbeta repertoires of a Belgian cohort with known cytomegalovirus serostatus to replicate a published TCR-based CMV serostatus classifier. The study at large found these results: For CMV serostatus prediction, a median bootstrapped AUC of about 0.95 was reached with the original framework, and a median bootstrapped AUC of about 0.89 was reached with a US-trained random forest. Of more than 150 previously reported CMV-associated TCRbeta sequences, approximately 64 appeared in the CD4+ memory repertoires, each in one to five individuals. Only CD4+CD45RO+ memory cells were sequenced, in contrast to the original study, which included naive and memory CD4+ and CD8+ populations. Results were interpreted as suggesting that the CMV-associated TCR signature is largely present in the CD4+ memory repertoire. On the Belgian cohort, the classifier based on the original framework reached a median bootstrapped AUC of about 0.96, with a 95% CI of 0.76-1.00.

Genomic DNA was extracted from sorted cells with the Quick-DNA Microprep Kit. Amplification of TCRbeta DNA was done with the immunoSEQ hsTCRbeta kit, following the protocol from the manufacturer. An Illumina MiSeq instrument was used to sequence the TCRbeta libraries. Turning to the authors' computational methods: Following removal of out-of-frame sequences, more than 2,000,000 distinct TCRbeta sequences were retained, with an average of about 70,000 per individual. Each individual was scored using the number of some 160 previously reported CMV-associated TCRbeta sequences that the individual carried and the total number of productive distinct TCRbeta sequences. A beta-binomial model was reimplemented in Python, and scikit-learn random forests with default parameters were trained on data from the US cohort. On the Belgian cohort, classifier performance was reported as the median AUC, along with percentile confidence intervals, across 10,000 bootstrap iterations. TCRdb took this table from immuneACCESS and kept in-frame rearrangements with V and J called. Such tables lack part of the clones; where checked against another copy, unresolved V genes explain under half of the gap, and the rest is unexplained. V and J calls and clone size are as listed in that table; D and trimming were resolved from the DNA. This sample gives tens of thousands of clones in total; 70% to 85% of them show up just once. The ten largest clones add up to 0.55% to 0.7% of the sample.

A FACSAria II was used to sort memory CD4+ T cells, defined as single viable CD3+CD4+CD8-CD45RO+ cells. To determine CMV serostatus, a Roche Elecsys assay was used that detects serum IgG against CMV pp150, pp28, p38 and p52. After the samples were thawed, total CD4+ T cells were enriched through positive selection using CD4 magnetic microbeads. The samples came from a different study that was designed specifically to examine the CD4+ T cell memory repertoire. Peripheral blood mononuclear cells were isolated and cryopreserved according to standard operating procedures, and serum was stored at -80 degrees C. The staining relied on CD3-PerCP (BW264/56), CD4-APC (RPA-T4), CD45RO-PE (UCHT1) and CD8-Pacific Orange (3B5) antibodies, and Sytox blue was used to exclude non-viable cells. V is cut back by 3 bases and J by 5 bases, with 10 bases in the junction unmatched. CDR1 and CDR2 are drawn from the germline V gene: ENHRY, SYGVKD. There are 16 amino acids in the CDR3, from cysteine to phenylalanine inclusive. Only CDR3 DNA is held: 48 bases, read in frame from base 1.

Sample: memory CD4+ T cells from blood. This sequence was found in an adult in good health and CMV-seronegative. The chain is made from TRBV10-3 and TRBJ2-3; 8 bases in the junction line up with TRBD1. The CDR3 protein is CAISETGQGVGDTQYF. The DNA sequence is as follows: TGTGCCATCAGTGAAACAGGACAGGGTGTGGGAGATACGCAGTATTTT.